The 23 T cell receptor beta chains in this list originate from one sample, sequenced in a study of PD-L1 blockade in urothelial cancer. Clones were read by immunoSEQ multiplex PCR, and TCRdb kept only the in-frame ones, dropping some. The sample yields 41,000 or so clones, roughly 84% seen once. Time point meaning: peripheral blood 6 weeks after treatment start. The material sequenced was PBMCs, taken around atezolizumab (anti-PD-L1) treatment. Receptors originate from a man in his 70s with urothelial cancer.

This clone appeared once. The chain is built from TRBV28 and TRBJ1-2; 8 nucleotides align to TRBD1. The J segment lost 2 bases and the V segment lost 5 bases, leaving 7 bases of the junction unmatched. CDR1 and CDR2 from the germline V gene are MDHEN and SYDVKM. The CDR3 is 15 amino acids. Written as DNA, the CDR3 is TGTGCCAGCAGTATCTCCAGGGGGCAAAACTATGGCTACACCTTC. Translating it yields CASSISRGQNYGYTF.

For this clone: Different DNA sequences within this sample yield the same CDR3. V is TRBV2 and J is TRBJ2-3; unclear D gene. Germline CDR1 reads SNHLY; CDR2 reads FYNNEI. The CDR3 is 12 residues long. The V gene lost 4 bases and the J gene lost 6 bases, with 8 bases spanning the gap. The CDR3 loop reads CASSGTRDTQYF. DNA of the CDR3: TGTGCCAGCAGTGGCACCAGGGATACGCAGTATTTT.

V is TRBV18 and J is TRBJ1-5; D remains unclear. Germline loops: CDR1 KGHSH, CDR2 LQKENI. V was cut by 6 bases and J by 3 bases, with 15 bases left in between. This CDR3 spans 15 amino acids. CDR3 DNA: TGTGCCAGCTCCCCAAACAAGAATCCCAATCAGCCCCAGCATTTT. Its protein is CASSPNKNPNQPQHF.

The chain is built from TRBV28 and TRBJ2-5; 7 nucleotides line up with TRBD2. The CDR3 loop spans 17 amino acids. V dropped 6 bases and J dropped 0; count of bases not matched to a gene: 13. Per germline, CDR1 MDHEN and CDR2 SYDVKM. The CDR3 DNA follows: TGTGCCAGCAGCCGGTGGGGGGGTGTAGCGGACCAAGAGACCCAGTACTTC. Protein: CASSRWGGVADQETQYF.

The chain uses TRBV5-6 and TRBJ2-5; TRBD1 agrees at 9 bases. The junction had 8 bases not matched to a gene; V was cut back by 4 bases and J by 7 bases. This CDR3 spans 14 amino acids. From germline, CDR1 is SGHDT and CDR2 YYEEEE. This CDR3 is CASSSDRGTGTQYF. The CDR3 DNA sequence: TGTGCCAGCAGCAGTGACAGGGGGACGGGGACCCAGTACTTC.

V and J are TRBV11-3 and TRBJ2-1; D is perhaps TRBD1 (6 bases). The length of the CDR3 is 14 residues. Trimming removed 1 base at V and 6 bases at J, with 10 bases between. CDR1 and CDR2 (germline): SGHNT, YENEEA. The CDR3 region is CASSLGARGNEQFF. As DNA, the CDR3 is TGTGCCAGCAGCTTAGGTGCCAGGGGCAATGAGCAGTTCTTC.

The gene calls are TRBV5-3 and TRBJ1-5; possible D gene TRBD1, 6 bases. TRBV5-3 is assigned to the ORF class and has an uncertain function. This CDR3 is 17 amino acids long. V was shortened by 1 base and J by 6 bases, with 20 bases between the two germline ends. The CDR3 sequence: CARSLQGCRGGSQPQHF. CDR3 DNA sequence: TGTGCCAGAAGCTTGCAGGGGTGCAGGGGAGGGTCTCAGCCCCAGCATTTT.

V usage is TRBV5-6 and J usage is TRBJ2-1; D gene unclear. V shed 3 bases and J shed 0 bases, with 22 bases lying between them. The germline gives CDR1 SGHDT, CDR2 YYEEEE. This CDR3 has 19 residues. This CDR3 reads CASSSVRVPPKSSYNEQFF. The CDR3 region has the DNA TGTGCCAGCAGCTCCGTCCGAGTCCCCCCAAAGAGCTCCTACAATGAGCAGTTCTTC.

This sequence joins TRBV5-5 and TRBJ2-5; possible D gene TRBD2, 6 bases. The V gene lost 4 bases and the J gene lost 2 bases, with 21 bases spanning the gap. This CDR3 is 17 amino acids long. Germline CDR1 is SGHKS and CDR2 is YYEKEE (reference sequence). CDR3 sequence: CASSMGGMGGTQETQYF. The CDR3 coding sequence is TGTGCCAGCAGCATGGGAGGAATGGGGGGAACTCAAGAGACCCAGTACTTC.

The CDR3 protein is CASSRGGDSTDTQYF. For the CDR3, the DNA is TGTGCCAGTAGTAGAGGTGGTGACAGCACAGATACGCAGTATTTT. The chain joins TRBV19 to TRBJ2-3; D call uncertain. Germline CDR1 reads LNHDA; CDR2 reads SQIVND (reference sequence). This CDR3 is 15 amino acids long. The ends were cut back, 4 bases at V and 0 bases at J, with 11 bases in the middle.

The DNA for the CDR3 is TGTGCCAGCAGCTCCATTCTTCAGAGGAATGAAAAACTGTTTTTT. Residues: CASSSILQRNEKLFF. The chain joins TRBV7-9 to TRBJ1-4, with unresolved D. The CDR3 loop spans 15 amino acids. V was cut by 4 bases and J by 5 bases, with 14 bases left in between. In germline, CDR1 is SEHNR, CDR2 FQNEAQ (reference sequence).

The CDR3 loop is CASSLGPPEAYEQYF. For the CDR3, the DNA is TGTGCCAGCAGCTTAGGCCCCCCGGAGGCCTACGAGCAGTACTTC. The chain has TRBV11-3 and TRBJ2-7; TRBD2 might be the D (5 bases). The CDR3 is 15 residues long. Per the germline V gene, CDR1 is SGHNT and CDR2 is YENEEA. V was shortened by 1 base and J by 2 bases, with 12 bases between the two germline ends.

The chain links TRBV7-9 to TRBJ2-7; 13 bases fit TRBD2. Trimming took 1 base from V and 6 from J; bases not matched to a gene: 9. Germline CDR1 and CDR2: SEHNR and FQNEAQ (reference sequence). The CDR3 has 17 residues. This chain's CDR3 is CASSLVGGTSGIVEQYF. The CDR3, as DNA: TGTGCCAGCAGCTTAGTCGGAGGGACTAGCGGGATTGTCGAGCAGTACTTC. Supplemented by reference TRBV7-9 and TRBJ2-7, the full variable domain reads DTGVSQNPRHKITKRGQNVTFRCDPISEHNRLYWYRQTLGQGPEFLTYFQNEAQLEKSRLLSDRFSAERPKGSFSTLEIQRTEQGDSAMYLCASSLVGGTSGIVEQYFGPGTRLTVT.

The chain is built from TRBV6-5 and TRBJ2-7, with D possibly matching TRBD1 (6 bases). CDR1 is MNHEY and CDR2 is SVGAGI in the germline V gene. This CDR3 is 15 amino acids long. V lost 10 bases, J lost 4 bases, and 23 bases lay in between. The CDR3 DNA reads TGTGCCACTACTCGCAACCAGGGGAATGGGTACGAGCAGTACTTC. This gives the protein CATTRNQGNGYEQYF.

The chain recombines TRBV7-2 with TRBJ1-4, with 9 bases fitting TRBD1. The CDR3 length is 15 residues. After removal of 3 bases from V and 5 bases from J, the junction contained 4 bases not matched to a gene. Germline CDR1 is SGHTA and CDR2 is FQGNSA. In DNA form, the CDR3 reads TGTGCCAGCAGCTTCTCCGGGACAGGGAATGAAAAACTGTTTTTT. It encodes CASSFSGTGNEKLFF.

The chain combines TRBV19 with TRBJ2-4; D ambiguous. Germline loops: CDR1 LNHDA, CDR2 SQIVND (reference sequence). The V and J ends lost 1 base and 9 bases respectively, with 13 bases between them. The length of the CDR3 is 14 residues. In DNA, the CDR3 is TGTGCCAGTAGTATAGGCAGGTTGGGTGGCATTCAGTACTTC. Protein sequence: CASSIGRLGGIQYF.

V and J are TRBV5-1 and TRBJ2-7; 10 positions match TRBD2. The CDR3 runs 14 residues. Trimming cost V 4 bases and J 6 bases; bases outside gene matches: 7. Per the germline V gene, CDR1 is SGHRS and CDR2 is YFSETQ. The CDR3 loop reads CASSRSGRTLEQYF. The CDR3 nucleotides are TGCGCCAGCAGCCGTAGCGGGAGGACGCTCGAGCAGTACTTC.

J is TRBJ1-2 and V is TRBV6-5; 9 bases are a match to TRBD1. V dropped 2 bases and J dropped 6; count of bases not matched to a gene: 4. The CDR3 runs to 14 residues. Germline-derived CDR1 and CDR2 are MNHEY and SVGAGI. The CDR3 bases are TGTGCCAGCAGTTACACAGGGGGCGAGAATGGCTACACCTTC. Translated: CASSYTGGENGYTF.

CDR3 sequence reads: CASSLGVASGSYEQYF. CDR3 in DNA: TGTGCCAGCAGCTTAGGTGTGGCTAGCGGTTCCTACGAGCAGTACTTC. This rearrangement joins TRBV7-2 to TRBJ2-7, with TRBD2 identical over 7 bases. After removal of 1 base from V and 1 base from J, the junction contained 7 bases not matched to a gene. The CDR3 spans 16 residues. CDR1 and CDR2 (germline): SGHTA, FQGNSA.

This clone was counted only a few times. The rearrangement joins TRBV4-2 to TRBJ2-2; tentative D call: TRBD2 (6 bases). V was cut by 0 bases and J by 5 bases, with 16 bases left in between. Germline V lookup: CDR1 LGHNA, CDR2 YNFKEQ. This CDR3 has 17 residues. The CDR3 here is CASSQDGLAGGTGELFF. In DNA, the CDR3 is TGTGCCAGCAGCCAAGATGGTTTAGCAGGAGGGACCGGGGAGCTGTTTTTT.

The J gene is TRBJ2-5, the V gene TRBV7-9; a possible D gene is TRBD2 (5 bases). The CDR3 totals 11 residues. Germline V gene sequence: CDR1 SEHNR, CDR2 FQNEAQ (reference sequence). Trimming removed 5 bases from V and 10 bases from J, with 11 bases in between. The CDR3 nucleotides are TGTGCCAGCAGCAGCATCGGGGTCCAGTACTTC. Translated: CASSSIGVQYF.

The chain employs TRBV7-2 and TRBJ2-4; 8 bases align to TRBD1. Germline values: CDR1 SGHTA, CDR2 FQGNSA. The CDR3 contains 15 residues. The V and J ends lost 4 bases and 9 bases, in that order; junction bases with no gene match: 11. The CDR3 sequence: CASSSNRGASPIQYF. CDR3 DNA: TGTGCCAGCAGCTCCAACAGGGGGGCATCTCCCATTCAGTACTTC.

This clone was seen a few times. The chain carries TRBV28 and TRBJ2-1; D call uncertain. The CDR3 has 16 residues. Trimming took 4 bases from V and 8 from J, leaving 21 bases between them. Per the germline V gene, CDR1 is MDHEN and CDR2 is SYDVKM. The CDR3 nucleotides are TGTGCCAGCAGTTGGCCTAGTCACGCCAACTTCGATGAGCAGTTCTTC. Translating gives CASSWPSHANFDEQFF.